What follows describes a single T cell receptor beta chain. This record comes from a study of cytomegalovirus exposure and HLA in healthy donors. This PCR relied on a set of 60 Vbeta primers and 13 Jbeta primers. The data were produced by immunoSEQ multiplex PCR, yet TCRdb's version contains in-frame clones alone and is incomplete. Of about 110,000 clones listed, around four fifths are singletons. Source material: PBMCs. The receptor comes from a woman aged 50 to 60 in good health and CMV-seropositive.

CDR3 protein: CASSQDAGTQYF. The CDR3 DNA sequence: TGTGCCAGCAGCCAAGACGCGGGTACGCAGTATTTT. The V call is TRBV2, the J call TRBJ2-3; D is perhaps TRBD2 (5 bases). The V end was cut by 6 bases, the J end by 8 bases, with 12 bases between. This CDR3 has 12 amino acids. Germline lookup yields CDR1 SNHLY and CDR2 FYNNEI.